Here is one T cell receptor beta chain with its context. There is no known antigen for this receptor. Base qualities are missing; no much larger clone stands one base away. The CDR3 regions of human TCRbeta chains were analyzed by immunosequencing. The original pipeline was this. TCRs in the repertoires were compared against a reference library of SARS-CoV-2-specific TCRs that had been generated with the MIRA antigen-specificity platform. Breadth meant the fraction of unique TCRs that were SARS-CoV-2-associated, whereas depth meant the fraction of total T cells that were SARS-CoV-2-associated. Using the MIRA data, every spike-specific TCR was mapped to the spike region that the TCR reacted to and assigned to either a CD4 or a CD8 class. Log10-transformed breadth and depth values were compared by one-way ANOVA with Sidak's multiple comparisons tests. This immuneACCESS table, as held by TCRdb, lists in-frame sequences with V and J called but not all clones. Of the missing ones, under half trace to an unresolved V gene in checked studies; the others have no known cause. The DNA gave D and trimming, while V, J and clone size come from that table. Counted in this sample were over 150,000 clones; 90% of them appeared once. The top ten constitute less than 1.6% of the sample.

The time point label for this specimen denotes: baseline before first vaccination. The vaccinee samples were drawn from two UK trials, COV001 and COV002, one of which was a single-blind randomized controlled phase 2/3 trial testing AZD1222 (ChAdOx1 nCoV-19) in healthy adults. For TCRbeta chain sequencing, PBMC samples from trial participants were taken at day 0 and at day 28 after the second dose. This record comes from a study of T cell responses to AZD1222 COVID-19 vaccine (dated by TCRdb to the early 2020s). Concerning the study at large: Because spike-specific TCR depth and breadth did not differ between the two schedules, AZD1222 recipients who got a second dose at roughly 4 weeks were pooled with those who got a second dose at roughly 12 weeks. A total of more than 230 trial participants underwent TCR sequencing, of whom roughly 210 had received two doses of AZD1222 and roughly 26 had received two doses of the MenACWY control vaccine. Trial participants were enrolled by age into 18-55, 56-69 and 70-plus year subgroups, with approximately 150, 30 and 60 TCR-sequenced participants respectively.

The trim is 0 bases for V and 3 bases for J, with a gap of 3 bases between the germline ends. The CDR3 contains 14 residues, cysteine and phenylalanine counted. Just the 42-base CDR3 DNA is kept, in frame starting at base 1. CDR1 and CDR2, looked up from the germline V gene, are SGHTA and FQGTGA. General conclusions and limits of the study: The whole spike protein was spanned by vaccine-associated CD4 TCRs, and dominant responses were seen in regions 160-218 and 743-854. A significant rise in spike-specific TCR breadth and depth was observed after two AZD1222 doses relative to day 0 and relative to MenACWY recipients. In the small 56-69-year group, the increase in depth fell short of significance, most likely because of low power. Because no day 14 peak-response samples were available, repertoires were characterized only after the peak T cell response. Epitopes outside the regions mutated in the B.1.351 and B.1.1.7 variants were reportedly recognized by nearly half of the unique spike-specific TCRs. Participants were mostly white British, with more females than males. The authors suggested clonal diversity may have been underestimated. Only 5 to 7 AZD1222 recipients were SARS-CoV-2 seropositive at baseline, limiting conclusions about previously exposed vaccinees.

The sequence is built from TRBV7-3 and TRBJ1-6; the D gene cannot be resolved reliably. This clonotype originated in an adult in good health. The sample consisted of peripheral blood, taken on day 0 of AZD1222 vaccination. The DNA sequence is TGTGCCAGCAGCTTAACCGGCTATAATTCACCCCTCCACTTT. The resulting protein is CASSLTGYNSPLHF.